The 2 T cell receptor beta chains presented below share a single source sample, sequenced in a study of radiotherapy plus CTLA-4 blockade in lung cancer. Profiled with immunoSEQ multiplex PCR; TCRdb holds only in-frame clones, not every one. The sample consists of roughly 66,000 clones, about 85% of them appearing once. Material: peripheral blood, obtained from a patient treated with radiotherapy plus ipilimumab. These receptors were taken from a human donor with non-small cell lung cancer who had a partial response to radiotherapy plus ipilimumab.

The chain uses TRBV19 and TRBJ2-6; 11 bases align to TRBD2. Germline CDR1 LNHDA, CDR2 SQIVND (reference sequence). V shed 5 bases and J 0 bases; nucleotides not matched to a gene: 12. The length of the CDR3 is 20 residues. DNA of the CDR3: TGTGCCAGTAGTGCCGTTTTGACGGGACTAGCGGACTCTGGGGCCAACGTCCTGACTTTC. As protein: CASSAVLTGLADSGANVLTF.

The rearrangement uses TRBV5-4 and TRBJ2-3; TRBD2 aligns across 14 bases. Trimming removed 4 bases from V and 5 bases from J; junction bases left unmatched: 0. The V gene's germline CDR1 is SGHNT and CDR2 YYREEE (reference sequence). The length of the CDR3 is 14 residues. The CDR3 spells CASSGTSGRDTQYF. The CDR3 region has the DNA TGTGCCAGCAGCGGGACTAGCGGGAGAGATACGCAGTATTTT.